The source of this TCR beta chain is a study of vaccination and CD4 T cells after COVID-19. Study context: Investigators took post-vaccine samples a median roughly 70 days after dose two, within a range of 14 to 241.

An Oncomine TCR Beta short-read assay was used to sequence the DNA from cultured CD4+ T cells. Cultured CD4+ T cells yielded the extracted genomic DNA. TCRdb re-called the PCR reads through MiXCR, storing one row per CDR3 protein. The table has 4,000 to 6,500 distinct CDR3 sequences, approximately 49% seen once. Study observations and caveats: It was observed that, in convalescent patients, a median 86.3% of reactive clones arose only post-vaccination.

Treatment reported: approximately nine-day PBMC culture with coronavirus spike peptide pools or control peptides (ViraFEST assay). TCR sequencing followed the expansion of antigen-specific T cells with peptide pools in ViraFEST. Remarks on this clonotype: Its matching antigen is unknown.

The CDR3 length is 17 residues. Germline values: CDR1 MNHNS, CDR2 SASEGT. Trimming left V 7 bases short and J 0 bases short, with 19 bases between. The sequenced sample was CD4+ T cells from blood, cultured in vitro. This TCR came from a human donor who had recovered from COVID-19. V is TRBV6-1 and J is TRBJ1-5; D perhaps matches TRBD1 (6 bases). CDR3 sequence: CASKQGLSVFSNQPQHF. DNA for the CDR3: TGTGCCAGCAAGCAGGGGTTGTCGGTCTTTAGCAATCAGCCCCAGCATTTT.